The 21 T cell receptor beta chains in this list originate from one sample, sequenced in a study of sequential checkpoint blockade in melanoma. Data came from immunoSEQ multiplex PCR; TCRdb stores just in-frame clones and leaves some out. Here the sample spans approximately 28,000 clones, approximately 86% being singletons. The treatment denotes: randomized to nivolumab then ipilimumab (arm A) or the reverse (arm B). Sequenced material: CD8+ T cells sorted from blood (inferred from file names), taken from a patient given nivolumab and ipilimumab in sequence. The receptors here all came from a human donor with melanoma.

The rearrangement joins TRBV7-8 to TRBJ1-2; D gene unclear. V dropped 0 bases and J dropped 3 bases, with 17 bases sitting between them. Germline V gene sequence: CDR1 SGHVS, CDR2 FQNEAQ. The CDR3 contains 17 residues. CDR3 loop: CASSLAARQGWDYGYTF. The CDR3 DNA reads TGTGCCAGCAGCTTAGCGGCCCGACAAGGATGGGACTATGGCTACACCTTC.

V and J are TRBV7-2 and TRBJ2-7; 7 bases agree with TRBD2. The germline V gene has CDR1 SGHTA and CDR2 FQGNSA. V lost 5 bases and J lost 2; bases outside the gene matches: 3. The CDR3 totals 13 residues. The chain's CDR3 is CASSGGGTYEQYF. The CDR3 DNA is TGTGCCAGCAGCGGGGGGGGTACCTACGAGCAGTACTTC.

This clone turned up a few times. The genes are TRBV7-9 and TRBJ1-2, with D possibly matching TRBD1 (6 bases). V gave up 3 bases and J gave up 4 bases, with 12 bases separating them. Per germline, CDR1 SEHNR and CDR2 FQNEAQ (reference sequence). The CDR3 loop spans 14 amino acids. CDR3 nucleotides: TGTGCCAGCAGCTTTACACCGGACAGCTATGGCTACACCTTC. This sequence encodes CASSFTPDSYGYTF. The full variable domain, its missing parts supplied by reference TRBV7-9 and TRBJ1-2, is DTGVSQNPRHKITKRGQNVTFRCDPISEHNRLYWYRQTLGQGPEFLTYFQNEAQLEKSRLLSDRFSAERPKGSFSTLEIQRTEQGDSAMYLCASSFTPDSYGYTFGSGTRLTVV.

This clone was counted a single time. The chain employs TRBV11-3 and TRBJ1-3; TRBD1 agrees at 7 bases. After removal of 5 bases from V and 12 bases from J, the junction contained 4 bases not matched to a gene. This CDR3 is 11 amino acids long. Germline CDR1 is SGHNT and CDR2 is YENEEA. As DNA, the CDR3 is TGTGCCAGCAGCCCCGGGACAGTCATATATTTT. Protein: CASSPGTVIYF.

The rearrangement joins TRBV28 to TRBJ2-5; D perhaps matches TRBD2 (6 bases). V lost 8 bases and J 5 bases, leaving 18 bases between the germline ends. Germline V gene lookup returns CDR1 MDHEN and CDR2 SYDVKM. The CDR3 has 14 amino acids. The CDR3 bases are TGTGCCAGCGAAGCGGGCTCGGGGATGGAGACCCAGTACTTC. As protein: CASEAGSGMETQYF.

The chain recombines TRBV4-1 with TRBJ1-2; 11 nucleotides line up with TRBD1. This CDR3 contains 14 residues. Germline values: CDR1 MGHRA, CDR2 YSYEKL. V trimming: 2 bases; J trimming: 7 bases; junction bases outside the gene matches: 3. CDR3 amino acids: CASSQQGQGGGYTF. DNA for the CDR3: TGCGCCAGCAGCCAACAGGGACAGGGGGGTGGCTACACCTTC.

This clone was found once. The chain couples TRBV25-1 to TRBJ2-5; 8 bases align to TRBD2. Germline trimming cut 6 bases from V and 0 bases from J; bases unmatched to any gene: 6. Per germline, CDR1 MGHDK and CDR2 SYGVNS. The CDR3 extends over 15 amino acids. The CDR3 loop is CASSRAGEYQETQYF. In DNA, the CDR3 is TGTGCCAGCAGCAGAGCGGGGGAGTACCAAGAGACCCAGTACTTC.

The chain couples TRBV19 to TRBJ2-2, with unresolved D. The CDR3 extends over 12 amino acids. V lost 3 bases to trimming and J lost 7 bases, with 6 bases between them. The germline gives CDR1 LNHDA, CDR2 SQIVND (reference sequence). DNA for the CDR3: TGTGCCAGTAGTATGACTGGCGGGGAGCTGTTTTTT. This translates into CASSMTGGELFF. The variable domain in full, with the rest retrieved from reference TRBV19 and TRBJ2-2, is DGGITQSPKYLFRKEGQNVTLSCEQNLNHDAMYWYRQDPGQGLRLIYYSQIVNDFQKGDIAEGYSVSREKKESFPLTVTSAQKNPTAFYLCASSMTGGELFFGEGSRLTVL.

Regarding this clone: One end of the junction is discordant with germline, which a read error may explain. This chain connects TRBV7-9 to TRBJ2-1; 8 nucleotides align to TRBD2. CDR1 is SEHNR, CDR2 FQNEAQ, per germline (reference sequence). The CDR3 has 15 residues. The CDR3 is CASTLTVTSGHEQFF. CDR3 coding DNA: TGTGCCAGCACCTTAACGGTTACTAGCGGCCATGAGCAGTTCTTC.

The chain links TRBV5-6 to TRBJ2-2; TRBD2 might be the D (6 bases). CDR1 and CDR2 (germline): SGHDT, YYEEEE. The V and J ends lost 1 base and 6 bases respectively, with 10 bases between them. The CDR3 has 14 residues. The CDR3, as DNA: TGTGCCAGCAGCTTGTCTGGGGAGGCCGGGGAGCTGTTTTTT. It translates to CASSLSGEAGELFF.

The chain links TRBV6-4 to TRBJ2-3; D is possibly TRBD2 (5 bases). Trimming stripped 6 bases from V and 11 bases from J, with 12 bases between. The CDR3 consists of 11 residues. Per germline, CDR1 MRHNA and CDR2 SNTAGT. The CDR3 sequence is CASSAPDLQYF. The CDR3 DNA reads TGTGCCAGCAGCGCCCCGGACTTGCAGTATTTT.

The V gene is TRBV19, the J gene TRBJ2-7; the D gene is possibly TRBD2 (6 bases). Deletions cut 0 bases from V and 3 bases from J, with 12 bases between. Germline loops: CDR1 LNHDA, CDR2 SQIVND (reference sequence). The CDR3 consists of 15 residues. The CDR3 sequence is CASSIEPGSGYEQYF. Written as DNA, the CDR3 is TGTGCCAGTAGTATAGAACCGGGTAGCGGCTACGAGCAGTACTTC. Filled out from reference TRBV19 and TRBJ2-7, the complete variable domain reads DGGITQSPKYLFRKEGQNVTLSCEQNLNHDAMYWYRQDPGQGLRLIYYSQIVNDFQKGDIAEGYSVSREKKESFPLTVTSAQKNPTAFYLCASSIEPGSGYEQYFGPGTRLTVT.

The chain recombines TRBV7-2 with TRBJ2-7; 10 bases map to TRBD2. In germline, CDR1 is SGHTA, CDR2 FQGNSA. This CDR3 region has 18 residues. V shed 5 bases, J shed 5 bases, and the junction held 18 bases outside the gene matches. The CDR3 nucleotides read TGTGCCAGCAGCCCAGCACTTTACCAGCGGGGGGGCCCCCACGAGCAGTACTTC. Translated, it gives CASSPALYQRGGPHEQYF.

V is TRBV5-6 and J is TRBJ2-1; maybe TRBD2 (5 bases). Between the trimmed V and J ends, which lost 4 bases and 9 bases, there was a span of 14 bases. From germline, CDR1 is SGHDT and CDR2 YYEEEE. CDR3 length equals 13 residues. The CDR3 nucleotides read TGTGCCAGCAGCACAGACGGGGATGGTGAGCAGTTCTTC. As protein: CASSTDGDGEQFF.

The CDR3 loop is CASSYSSRPGGTEAFF. The CDR3 nucleotides are TGTGCCAGCAGTTACTCCAGTAGGCCAGGGGGGACTGAAGCTTTCTTT. The chain uses TRBV6-5 and TRBJ1-1; TRBD1 matches 7 bases. J was trimmed by 5 bases and V by 0 bases; bases with no gene match: 9. This CDR3 spans 16 amino acids. Germline V CDR1 and CDR2: MNHEY, SVGAGI.

The V and J genes are TRBV27 and TRBJ2-7; tentatively, D is TRBD2 (6 bases). The CDR3 length is 13 residues. Trimming removed 5 bases from V and 4 bases from J, with 12 bases in between. Germline lookup yields CDR1 MNHEY and CDR2 SMNVEV (reference sequence). The CDR3 here is CASSAGGLYEQYF. CDR3 DNA sequence: TGTGCCAGCAGTGCCGGGGGACTTTACGAGCAGTACTTC.

The chain employs TRBV7-9 and TRBJ2-7; possibly TRBD1 for D (5 bases). The CDR3 extends over 14 amino acids. Germline CDR1 is SEHNR and CDR2 is FQNEAQ (reference sequence). V was pared by 2 bases and J by 2 bases, with 10 bases between. In DNA, the CDR3 is TGTGCCAGCAGCTTAACAGGCTTTACCTACGAGCAGTACTTC. Encoded protein: CASSLTGFTYEQYF.

The CDR3, as DNA: TGTGCCAGCAGCTTGTGGGACAGGGGAACTGAAGCTTTCTTT. Translated, it gives CASSLWDRGTEAFF. J is TRBJ1-1 and V is TRBV5-5, with 10 bases lining up with TRBD1. CDR3 length: 14 amino acids. Germline V CDR1 and CDR2: SGHKS, YYEKEE (reference sequence). J lost 5 bases, V lost 1 base, and 2 bases had no gene match.

J is TRBJ1-4 and V is TRBV4-3, with 8 bases that match TRBD1. The V and J ends lost 2 bases and 8 bases, in that order; junction bases with no gene match: 7. The CDR3 has 15 residues. CDR1 is LGHNA and CDR2 is YSLEER in the germline V gene. The CDR3 protein is CASSQIGQGEEKLFF. CDR3 bases: TGCGCCAGCAGCCAAATCGGACAGGGAGAAGAAAAACTGTTTTTT.

This rearrangement joins TRBV6-6 to TRBJ2-7; 7 nucleotides match TRBD1. The CDR3 has 14 residues. Germline values: CDR1 MNHNY, CDR2 SVGAGI (reference sequence). J gave up 4 bases and V 1 base, and 4 bases lay outside the gene matches. CDR3 residues: CASSYYGRGYEQYF. CDR3 sequence (DNA): TGTGCCAGCAGTTACTATGGCAGGGGGTACGAGCAGTACTTC.

This clone was found a few times. The chain links TRBV27 to TRBJ1-5, with D perhaps matching TRBD1 (6 bases). V was pared by 10 bases and J by 1 base, with 17 bases between. The CDR3 spans 15 residues. Looked up from germline, CDR1 is MNHEY and CDR2 is SMNVEV (reference sequence). The chain's CDR3 is CATKSGTKSNQPQHF. As DNA, the CDR3 is TGTGCCACAAAATCCGGGACAAAAAGCAATCAGCCCCAGCATTTT.